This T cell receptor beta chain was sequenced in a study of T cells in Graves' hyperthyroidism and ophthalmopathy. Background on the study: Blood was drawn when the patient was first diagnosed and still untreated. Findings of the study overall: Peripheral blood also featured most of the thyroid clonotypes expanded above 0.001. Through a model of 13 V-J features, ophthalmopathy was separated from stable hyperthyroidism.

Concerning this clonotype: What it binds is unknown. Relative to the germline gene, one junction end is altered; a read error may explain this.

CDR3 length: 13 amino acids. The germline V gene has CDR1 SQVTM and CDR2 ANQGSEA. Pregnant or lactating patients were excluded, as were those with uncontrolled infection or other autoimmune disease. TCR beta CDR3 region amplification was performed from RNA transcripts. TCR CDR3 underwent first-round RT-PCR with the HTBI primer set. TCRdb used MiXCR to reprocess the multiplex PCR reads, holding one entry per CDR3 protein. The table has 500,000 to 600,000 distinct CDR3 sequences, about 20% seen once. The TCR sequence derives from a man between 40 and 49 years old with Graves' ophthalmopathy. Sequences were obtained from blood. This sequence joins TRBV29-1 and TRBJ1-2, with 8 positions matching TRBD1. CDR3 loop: CSVEGQGGYGYTF. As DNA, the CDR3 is TGCAGCGTCGAAGGACAGGGTGGCTATGGCTACACCTTC.